This T cell receptor beta chain was profiled in a study of vaccination and CD4 T cells after COVID-19. Researchers used the Oncomine TCR Beta short-read assay to sequence DNA from cultured CD4+ T cells. A single record per CDR3 protein comes from TCRdb applying MiXCR to the PCR reads. The repertoire includes about 15,000 distinct CDR3 sequences, around 30% of them detected once, and 17% sits in the top ten. Turning to this clonotype: The antigen is not known.

This CDR3 has 15 amino acids. Germline values: CDR1 SGHRS, CDR2 YFSETQ. Trimming stripped 0 bases from V and 7 bases from J, with 14 bases between. The treatment here: 10-day PBMC culture with coronavirus spike peptide pools or control peptides (ViraFEST assay). With fresh IL-2 medium, half the medium was replaced on days 3 and 7. Sequenced input: cultured CD4+ T cells from blood. This TCR was sampled from a human donor with COVID-19. This rearrangement joins TRBV5-1 to TRBJ1-5; D unresolved. The CDR3 nucleotides read TGCGCCAGCAGCTTGGGGGAAATGGGTAAGCAGCCCCAGCATTTT. Translation gives CASSLGEMGKQPQHF.